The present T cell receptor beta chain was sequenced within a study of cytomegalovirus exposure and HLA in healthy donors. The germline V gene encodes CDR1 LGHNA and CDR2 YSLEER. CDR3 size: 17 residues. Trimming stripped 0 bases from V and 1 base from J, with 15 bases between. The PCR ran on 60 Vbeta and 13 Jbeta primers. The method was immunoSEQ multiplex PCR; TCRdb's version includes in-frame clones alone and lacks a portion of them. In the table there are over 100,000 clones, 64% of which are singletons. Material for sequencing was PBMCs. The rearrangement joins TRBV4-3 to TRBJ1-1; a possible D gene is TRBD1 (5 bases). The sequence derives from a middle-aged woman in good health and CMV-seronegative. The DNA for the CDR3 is TGCGCCAGCAGCCAAGAAGCGGGGGTAAGGGGGAACACTGAAGCTTTCTTT. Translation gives CASSQEAGVRGNTEAFF.